The 24 T cell receptor beta chains below were found in one sample sequenced in a study of OX40 agonist ivuxolimab in advanced cancers. Produced via immunoSEQ multiplex PCR; TCRdb's table is partial and in-frame only. This sample has tens of thousands of clones, with approximately 86% found just once. This material consisted of CD4+ or CD8+ T cells sorted from blood, taken in a trial of the OX40 agonist ivuxolimab. Receptor source: an adult with an advanced solid tumor such as melanoma, head and neck, liver or kidney cancer.

Ten or more counts support this clone. The rearrangement joins TRBV18 to TRBJ2-5, with 7 bases lining up with TRBD1. Per the germline V gene, CDR1 is KGHSH and CDR2 is LQKENI. The CDR3 spans 18 residues. V lost 2 bases and J lost 3; bases outside the gene matches: 15. The CDR3 nucleotides read TGTGCCAGCTCACCAAGGCGACAGGGAAACCCGGTTAAAGAGACCCAGTACTTC. This gives the protein CASSPRRQGNPVKETQYF.

The genes are TRBV18 and TRBJ2-1, with 12 bases matching TRBD1. CDR1 is KGHSH, CDR2 LQKENI, per germline. The V segment lost 2 bases and the J segment 9 bases; nucleotides outside the gene matches: 20. CDR3 length equals 20 residues. CDR3 DNA sequence: TGTGCCAGCTCACCAACCGGGACAGGGGGCTTATTCAGGAGAGGGGGTGAGCAGTTCTTC. Translation: CASSPTGTGGLFRRGGEQFF.

The genes are TRBV2 and TRBJ1-1; TRBD1 aligns across 9 bases. The V segment lost 6 bases and the J segment 5 bases; nucleotides outside the gene matches: 7. Germline V gene data show CDR1 as SNHLY and CDR2 as FYNNEI. There are 14 residues in the CDR3. The CDR3 is CASRPQGARTEAFF. CDR3 in DNA: TGTGCCAGCAGACCACAGGGGGCAAGAACTGAAGCTTTCTTT. The variable domain in full, completed from reference TRBV2 and TRBJ1-1, reads EPEVTQTPSHQVTQMGQEVILRCVPISNHLYFYWYRQILGQKVEFLVSFYNNEISEKSEIFDDQFSVERPDGSNFTLKIRSTKLEDSAMYFCASRPQGARTEAFFGQGTRLTVV.

The V call is TRBV19, the J call TRBJ1-4; D remains ambiguous. The V gene lost 6 bases and the J gene lost 0 bases, with 8 bases spanning the gap. Germline loops: CDR1 LNHDA, CDR2 SQIVND (reference sequence). CDR3 length: 14 residues. CDR3 amino acids: CASRKTATNEKLFF. CDR3 sequence (DNA): TGTGCCAGTAGGAAGACTGCAACTAATGAAAAACTGTTTTTT.

V gene TRBV29-1 combines with J gene TRBJ2-2, with D possibly matching TRBD1 (6 bases). The V gene lost 4 bases and the J gene lost 3 bases, with 18 bases spanning the gap. The CDR3 is 16 amino acids. Germline V gives CDR1 SQVTM, CDR2 ANQGSEA. In DNA, the CDR3 is TGCAGCGTTGCGGGAACAGGGCTTACATACACCGGGGAGCTGTTTTTT. Translated: CSVAGTGLTYTGELFF.

V gene TRBV6-1 combines with J gene TRBJ1-5; D is possibly TRBD1 (5 bases). CDR1 and CDR2 from the germline V gene are MNHNS and SASEGT. CDR3 length equals 14 residues. Trimming shortened V by 5 bases and J by 3 bases, and 11 bases separated the two germline ends. CDR3 amino acids: CASSLAGLNQPQHF. The CDR3 DNA follows: TGTGCCAGCAGTTTGGCGGGGCTCAATCAGCCCCAGCATTTT.

This chain joins TRBV28 and TRBJ2-1, with D unresolved. Trimming took 7 bases from V and 6 from J, leaving 7 bases between them. The CDR3 length is 11 residues. CDR1 is MDHEN, CDR2 SYDVKM, per germline. The chain's CDR3 is CASIGVNEQFF. For the CDR3, the DNA is TGTGCCAGCATAGGAGTCAATGAGCAGTTCTTC.

The rearrangement joins TRBV18 to TRBJ2-7; tentatively, D is TRBD1 (5 bases). Trimming cost V 2 bases and J 3 bases, with 5 bases left between them. The CDR3 contains 12 residues. Germline V gene data show CDR1 as KGHSH and CDR2 as LQKENI. CDR3 region: CASSPDSYEQYF. Here the CDR3 DNA reads TGTGCCAGCTCACCAGACAGCTACGAGCAGTACTTC. The variable domain in full, completed from reference TRBV18 and TRBJ2-7, reads NAGVMQNPRHLVRRRGQEARLRCSPMKGHSHVYWYRQLPEEGLKFMVYLQKENIIDESGMPKERFSAEFPKEGPSILRIQQVVRGDSAAYFCASSPDSYEQYFGPGTRLTVT.

The rearrangement links TRBV9 to TRBJ2-1, with 9 nucleotides matching TRBD2. The CDR3 length is 16 residues. V lost 4 bases and J lost 10; bases outside the gene matches: 15. Germline V gene sequence: CDR1 SGDLS, CDR2 YYNGEE. CDR3 residues: CASSPRLAEGRYEQFF. The CDR3 DNA follows: TGTGCCAGCAGCCCCCGACTAGCGGAGGGGAGGTACGAGCAGTTCTTC.

The chain joins TRBV18 to TRBJ1-4; 11 positions agree with TRBD1. CDR3 length: 14 amino acids. Germline CDR1 and CDR2: KGHSH and LQKENI. Trimming took 3 bases from V and 8 from J; bases not matched to a gene: 2. CDR3 region: CASSPDRGLEKLFF. For the CDR3, the DNA is TGTGCCAGCTCACCGGACAGGGGGCTAGAAAAACTGTTTTTT.

The rearrangement links TRBV11-2 to TRBJ1-1, with TRBD1 as a possible D gene (5 bases). In germline, CDR1 is SGHAT, CDR2 FQNNGV. Trimming took off 0 bases at V and 9 bases at J, with 11 bases between the two ends. CDR3 length: 13 residues. Here the CDR3 DNA reads TGTGCCAGCAGCTTAGATCAGGGCCGGAAAGCTTTCTTT. Encoded protein: CASSLDQGRKAFF.

The chain links TRBV5-3 to TRBJ1-1; D is unresolved. TRBV5-3 is given ORF status, its function remaining uncertain. There are 15 residues in the CDR3. V was cut by 0 bases and J by 6 bases, with 15 bases left in between. The CDR3 region is CARSLALYDIAEAFF. The CDR3 nucleotides read TGTGCCAGAAGCTTGGCTCTTTATGATATCGCTGAAGCTTTCTTT.

This chain connects TRBV5-5 to TRBJ2-7, with D possibly matching TRBD2 (7 bases). Trimming left V 5 bases short and J 0 bases short, with 12 bases between. Germline CDR1 and CDR2: SGHKS and YYEKEE (reference sequence). CDR3 size: 14 residues. As DNA, the CDR3 is TGTGCCAGCAGGCGCGGGGGCGCCTCCTACGAGCAGTACTTC. Translated, it gives CASRRGGASYEQYF.

The chain combines TRBV2 with TRBJ2-7, with TRBD1 matching 11 bases. CDR1 is SNHLY, CDR2 FYNNEI, per germline. Losses at the gene ends were 3 bases for V and 3 bases for J; bases not matched to a gene: 10. The CDR3 has 17 amino acids. CDR3 in amino acids: CASSEVRGGTGGYEQYF. CDR3 DNA sequence: TGTGCCAGCAGTGAGGTTCGGGGTGGGACAGGGGGCTACGAGCAGTACTTC.

This chain links TRBV6-6 with TRBJ1-4, with D unclear. The CDR3 has 15 residues. Trimming took off 4 bases at V and 4 bases at J, with 13 bases between the two ends. Germline CDR1 MNHNY, CDR2 SVGAGI (reference sequence). CDR3 bases: TGTGCCAGCAGTTCCCTAAGCGGGATTAATGAAAAACTGTTTTTT. It encodes CASSSLSGINEKLFF.

V usage is TRBV10-3 and J usage is TRBJ1-2; D is possibly TRBD1 (6 bases). This CDR3 has 15 amino acids. Germline CDR1 is ENHRY and CDR2 is SYGVKD. V lost 4 bases, J lost 0 bases, and 12 bases lay in between. The CDR3 DNA reads TGTGCCATCAGTGGTGTGGACAGAGCTAACTATGGCTACACCTTC. Translated, it gives CAISGVDRANYGYTF.

As for this clone: The germline gene is not matched at one end of the junction; a read error may be the cause. This chain uses TRBV13 with TRBJ2-3, with 8 bases fitting TRBD2. The CDR3 sequence is 17 residues long. CDR1 is PRHDT, CDR2 FYEKMQ, per germline (reference sequence). CDR3 sequence reads: CASSLGVRGGRTDTQYF. CDR3 bases: TGTGCCAGCAGCCTAGGAGTTCGGGGGGGCCGAACAGATACGCAGTATTTT.

The CDR3 protein is CSARIQGDEQFF. In DNA, the CDR3 is TGCAGCGCCCGAATTCAGGGGGATGAGCAGTTCTTC. The chain has TRBV29-1 and TRBJ2-1, with 7 bases matching TRBD1. Germline loops: CDR1 SQVTM, CDR2 ANQGSEA. The CDR3 has 12 residues. V dropped 7 bases and J dropped 8; count of bases not matched to a gene: 8.

V and J are TRBV15 and TRBJ2-1; maybe TRBD2 (5 bases). Germline V gene data show CDR1 as LNHNV and CDR2 as YYDKDF (reference sequence). V shed 6 bases and J shed 8 bases, with 17 bases lying between them. The CDR3 has 14 residues. CDR3 amino acids: CATRTTLASDEQFF. The CDR3 nucleotides are TGTGCCACCAGGACGACTCTAGCCTCGGATGAGCAGTTCTTC.

This rearrangement joins TRBV7-2 to TRBJ1-3; D ambiguous. The CDR3 extends over 12 amino acids. CDR1 is SGHTA, CDR2 FQGNSA, per germline. V dropped 5 bases and J dropped 3 bases, with 5 bases sitting between them. In DNA, the CDR3 is TGTGCCAGCAGCAAAATTGGAAACACCATATATTTT. Residues: CASSKIGNTIYF. The full variable domain, completed using reference TRBV7-2 and TRBJ1-3, is GAGVSQSPSNKVTEKGKDVELRCDPISGHTALYWYRQSLGQGLEFLIYFQGNSAPDKSGLPSDRFSAERTGGSVSTLTIQRTQQEDSAVYLCASSKIGNTIYFGEGSWLTVV.

The chain uses TRBV7-7 and TRBJ2-2, with 11 bases lining up with TRBD2. The CDR3 length is 15 residues. Per the germline V gene, CDR1 is SSHAT and CDR2 is FNYEAQ (reference sequence). V was pared by 6 bases and J by 5 bases, with 5 bases of the junction left unmatched. In DNA form, the CDR3 reads TGTGCCAGCAGACCTGGACTAGCGGGTACCGGGGAGCTGTTTTTT. Residues: CASRPGLAGTGELFF.

The chain uses TRBV7-2 and TRBJ2-5, with D possibly being TRBD2 (5 bases). This CDR3 is built from 13 residues. The V end was cut by 2 bases, the J end by 9 bases, with 13 bases between. The germline V gene encodes CDR1 SGHTA and CDR2 FQGNSA. As DNA, the CDR3 is TGTGCCAGCAGCTTATCCCGGGATGTATCCCAGTACTTC. Residues: CASSLSRDVSQYF. Full variable domain (remainder filled in from reference TRBV7-2 and TRBJ2-5): GAGVSQSPSNKVTEKGKDVELRCDPISGHTALYWYRQSLGQGLEFLIYFQGNSAPDKSGLPSDRFSAERTGGSVSTLTIQRTQQEDSAVYLCASSLSRDVSQYFGPGTRLLVL.

The rearrangement uses TRBV4-1 and TRBJ1-1, with D possibly matching TRBD1 (5 bases). There are 16 residues in the CDR3. Trimming shortened V by 0 bases and J by 0 bases, and 11 bases separated the two germline ends. Germline-derived CDR1 and CDR2 are MGHRA and YSYEKL. In DNA form, the CDR3 reads TGCGCCAGCAGCCAAGAGATGGGGGGGATGAACACTGAAGCTTTCTTT. Its protein is CASSQEMGGMNTEAFF.

CDR3 in DNA: TGCGCCAGCAGCCGAGGGACAGGGTACACCGGGGAGCTGTTTTTT. Its translation: CASSRGTGYTGELFF. The V call is TRBV4-1, the J call TRBJ2-2; 9 positions match TRBD1. The CDR3 is 15 amino acids. After removal of 4 bases from V and 3 bases from J, the junction contained 3 bases not matched to a gene. The V gene's germline CDR1 is MGHRA and CDR2 YSYEKL.